This TCR beta chain derives from a study of cytomegalovirus exposure and HLA in healthy donors. Whole-study findings and limits: The study designated 150 to 200 TCR beta chains cytomegalovirus-associated. Cytomegalovirus status was reportedly diagnosed by the classifier with high specificity and sensitivity.

Some clones are missing from TCRdb's copy, which holds only in-frame ones; the method was immunoSEQ multiplex PCR. This table holds 70,000 to 75,000 clones, around 94% found once. Trimming removed 2 bases at V and 5 bases at J, with 12 bases between. CDR1 and CDR2 (germline): MDHEN, SYDVKM. The CDR3 sequence is 14 residues long. In regard to this clone: Its antigen is not identified.

The rearrangement links TRBV28 to TRBJ1-1, with D possibly being TRBD1 (6 bases). Material for sequencing was PBMCs. The receptor comes from a woman younger than 35 in good health and CMV-seropositive. CDR3 sequence (DNA): TGTGCCAGCAGTTTACTACAGGGCGGGACTGAAGCTTTCTTT. It specifies CASSLLQGGTEAFF.